The next 27 T cell receptor beta chains were all read from a single sample in a study of beta chain features in type 1 diabetes (dated by TCRdb to the late 2010s). The paper as a whole reports these results and caveats: Type 1 diabetes patients showed a moderate but significant shortening of TCRB CDR3 length in all four CD4+ subsets.

These receptors are not linked to any known antigen. Libraries came from the immunoSEQ multiplex PCR assay. The entire amount of isolated RNA was reverse transcribed using the High Capacity cDNA Reverse Transcription Kit, so the sequenced TCRB transcripts were expressed ones. What TCRdb holds here is the immuneACCESS table cut down to in-frame rearrangements. Part of the clones is not present; checked against another copy, under half of the missing clones reflect an unresolved V gene, and the others are unexplained. In all, the sample holds around 340,000 clones, and roughly 9% of those were seen once. Together, the top ten hold 1% of the sample. What was sequenced was central memory CD4+ T cells from blood. The receptors derive from a man aged 25-40 years with type 1 diabetes.

In its sample, this clone was seen a few times. The chain has TRBV5-1 and TRBJ2-5; no definite D call. V shed 4 bases and J shed 4 bases, with 17 bases lying between them. This CDR3 is built from 15 residues. Germline assignment: CDR1 SGHRS and CDR2 YFSETQ. CDR3 coding DNA: TGCGCCAGCAGCCCCGTCCCATCATGGGGAGAGACCCAGTACTTC. It translates to CASSPVPSWGETQYF.

This clone has more than one count but fewer than ten. V gene TRBV7-8 combines with J gene TRBJ2-7, with 8 positions matching TRBD1. Germline CDR1 reads SGHVS; CDR2 reads FQNEAQ. This CDR3 is 14 amino acids long. The ends lost 4 bases at V and 9 bases at J; junction bases unmatched: 11. CDR3 amino acids: CASSSHKTGGWQYF. The CDR3 nucleotides are TGTGCCAGCAGCTCCCATAAAACAGGGGGGTGGCAGTACTTC.

There are a few counts of this clone. The chain is built from TRBV7-2 and TRBJ1-1, with D uncertain. V was shortened by 4 bases and J by 3 bases, with 9 bases between the two germline ends. The CDR3 has 13 amino acids. Germline CDR1 reads SGHTA; CDR2 reads FQGNSA. This chain's CDR3 is CASSWAGDTEAFF. In nucleotides, the CDR3 is TGTGCCAGCAGCTGGGCCGGAGACACTGAAGCTTTCTTT.

This clone was seen a few times. Other DNA variants within this sample encode the same CDR3. The gene calls are TRBV7-2 and TRBJ2-3; D is unclear. This CDR3 has 11 residues. CDR1 and CDR2 from the germline V gene are SGHTA and FQGNSA. V lost 5 bases, J lost 5 bases, and 5 bases lay in between. The CDR3 loop is CASSLKDTQYF. CDR3 coding DNA: TGTGCCAGCAGCCTAAAAGATACGCAGTATTTT.

The chain links TRBV7-2 to TRBJ2-3; TRBD2 aligns across 13 bases. Trimming removed 5 bases from V and 2 bases from J; junction bases left unmatched: 4. This CDR3 is 16 amino acids long. Germline assignment: CDR1 SGHTA and CDR2 FQGNSA. In DNA form, the CDR3 reads TGTGCCAGCAGCCCACTAGCGGGGGGGAACACAGATACGCAGTATTTT. As protein: CASSPLAGGNTDTQYF.

The rearrangement uses TRBV30 and TRBJ1-5, with D unclear. Germline CDR1 reads GTSNPN; CDR2 reads SVGIG (reference sequence). With 0 bases removed from V and 2 bases from J, the gap between germline ends came to 14 bases. This CDR3 is 16 amino acids long. DNA of the CDR3: TGTGCCTGGAGTGTATCCGGGAATTATGGCAATCAGCCCCAGCATTTT. Its protein product is CAWSVSGNYGNQPQHF.

The chain has TRBV6-5 and TRBJ1-5, with D unclear. The V gene lost 6 bases and the J gene lost 6 bases, with 12 bases spanning the gap. CDR1 is MNHEY, CDR2 SVGAGI, per germline. The CDR3 loop spans 13 amino acids. CDR3 sequence (DNA): TGTGCCAGCAGCCTAGACGGGATTCAGCCCCAGCATTTT. Translation: CASSLDGIQPQHF.

This clone was counted only a few times. V usage is TRBV23-1 and J usage is TRBJ2-7, with 10 bases aligning to TRBD1. TRBV23-1 is known as an ORF, though its function is uncertain. The CDR3 extends over 18 amino acids. The V segment lost 3 bases and the J segment 6 bases; nucleotides outside the gene matches: 17. CDR3 region: CASSQPGQGCPRCGEQYF. The CDR3 DNA reads as TGCGCCAGCAGTCAGCCGGGACAGGGGTGTCCCCGCTGCGGCGAGCAGTACTTC.

The chain combines TRBV5-4 with TRBJ2-2, with D tentatively TRBD1 (5 bases). Trimming pared 0 bases from V and 5 bases from J, leaving 8 bases between. CDR1 is SGHNT and CDR2 is YYREEE in the germline V gene (reference sequence). The CDR3 is 14 residues long. In nucleotides, the CDR3 is TGTGCCAGCAGCTTGGGTCAGGGAACCGGGGAGCTGTTTTTT. Encoded protein: CASSLGQGTGELFF.

CDR3 amino acids: CASSWVDSTEAFF. The CDR3 nucleotides are TGTGCCAGCAGTTGGGTCGACAGCACTGAAGCTTTCTTT. The gene calls are TRBV27 and TRBJ1-1, with D perhaps TRBD1 (5 bases). Per germline, CDR1 MNHEY and CDR2 SMNVEV (reference sequence). Between the trimmed V and J ends, which lost 4 bases and 4 bases, there was a span of 10 bases. The CDR3 consists of 13 residues.

The V and J genes are TRBV6-5 and TRBJ1-3, with 7 bases aligning to TRBD1. CDR3 length: 15 residues. Germline CDR1 reads MNHEY; CDR2 reads SVGAGI. The V gene end was trimmed by 0 bases and the J gene end by 4 bases; junction bases not matched to a gene: 3. CDR3 in amino acids: CASSYSRGGGNTIYF. The CDR3 region has the DNA TGTGCCAGCAGTTACTCGAGAGGGGGCGGAAACACCATATATTTT.

This clone was seen a handful of times. The V call is TRBV13, the J call TRBJ1-1; a possible D gene is TRBD1 (5 bases). Trimming cost V 5 bases and J 3 bases, with 10 bases left between them. The CDR3 spans 13 residues. Per germline, CDR1 PRHDT and CDR2 FYEKMQ (reference sequence). The CDR3 region has the DNA TGTGCCAGCAGCCCCAGGGCAGACACTGAAGCTTTCTTT. It encodes CASSPRADTEAFF.

This clone occurred a few times. The chain links TRBV10-2 to TRBJ2-1; D gene unclear. CDR1 and CDR2 (germline): WSHSY, SAAADI. V gave up 2 bases and J gave up 4 bases, with 3 bases separating them. This CDR3 has 12 amino acids. The CDR3 loop is CASSELYNEQFF. CDR3 DNA: TGCGCCAGCAGTGAGCTATACAATGAGCAGTTCTTC.

This clone was counted between two and nine times. The chain has TRBV6-1 and TRBJ2-1; TRBD1 matches at 9 bases. The CDR3 runs to 15 residues. Trimming removed 6 bases from V and 2 bases from J; junction bases left unmatched: 5. The germline CDR1 and CDR2 sequences are MNHNS and SASEGT. This CDR3 is CASRSDRGTYNEQFF. The CDR3 DNA sequence: TGTGCCAGCAGGTCCGACAGGGGGACCTACAATGAGCAGTTCTTC.

This clone has only a few counts. V and J are TRBV28 and TRBJ2-7, with 7 positions matching TRBD1. This CDR3 comprises 14 residues. With V trimmed by 2 bases and J by 4 bases, 5 bases remained unmatched. CDR1 and CDR2 (germline): MDHEN, SYDVKM. Written as DNA, the CDR3 is TGTGCCAGCAGTTTAGCCGGACAGGCGTACGAGCAGTACTTC. It is translated as CASSLAGQAYEQYF.

The chain employs TRBV27 and TRBJ1-1; possibly TRBD1 for D (5 bases). CDR1 is MNHEY, CDR2 SMNVEV, per germline (reference sequence). CDR3 length: 15 amino acids. V was clipped by 5 bases and J by 1 base, with 14 bases between them. CDR3 sequence (DNA): TGTGCCAGCAGTCCCCAGGGATGGACGAACACTGAAGCTTTCTTT. It yields the protein CASSPQGWTNTEAFF.

This clone was seen a few times. CDR3 loop: CASSLWRHLPDEQYF. CDR3 nucleotide sequence: TGTGCCAGCAGTTTATGGAGGCACCTACCGGACGAGCAGTACTTC. This chain connects TRBV28 to TRBJ2-7; no firm D call. V was shortened by 0 bases and J by 5 bases, with 14 bases between the two germline ends. CDR3 length: 15 amino acids. Germline V gene lookup returns CDR1 MDHEN and CDR2 SYDVKM.

Only a few counts were recorded for this clone. The CDR3 DNA reads TGCGCCAGCAGCCCTTTAGCGGGGGCGGCCACAGATACGCAGTATTTT. Residues: CASSPLAGAATDTQYF. V usage is TRBV4-3 and J usage is TRBJ2-3; 9 nucleotides line up with TRBD2. This CDR3 is built from 16 residues. Per the germline V gene, CDR1 is LGHNA and CDR2 is YSLEER. V lost 4 bases and J lost 2; bases outside the gene matches: 7.

This clone has just a few counts. The genes are TRBV30 and TRBJ1-1, with D possibly being TRBD1 (6 bases). The CDR3 covers 15 residues. V lost 0 bases to trimming and J lost 1 base, with 12 bases between them. CDR1 is GTSNPN, CDR2 SVGIG, per germline (reference sequence). Written as DNA, the CDR3 is TGTGCCTGGAGTGTTACAGGGATAGGGAACACTGAAGCTTTCTTT. Protein sequence: CAWSVTGIGNTEAFF.

There are a few counts of this clone. This chain links TRBV7-9 with TRBJ1-1; TRBD1 aligns across 7 bases. Germline values: CDR1 SEHNR, CDR2 FQNEAQ (reference sequence). With 1 base clipped from V and 11 bases from J, the junction kept 10 bases outside the gene matches. The CDR3 spans 14 residues. DNA of the CDR3: TGTGCCAGCAGCTTAGGACAGGGCGAAGTGGCCGCTTTCTTT. Amino acids: CASSLGQGEVAAFF.

In the case of this clone: This CDR3 is also generated by other DNA sequences in the sample. V gene TRBV5-1 combines with J gene TRBJ2-3, with TRBD1 matching 10 bases. Germline lookup yields CDR1 SGHRS and CDR2 YFSETQ. The CDR3 has 16 amino acids. J was trimmed by 3 bases and V by 0 bases; bases with no gene match: 4. The CDR3 reads CASSLARDRGTDTQYF. DNA for the CDR3: TGCGCCAGCAGCTTGGCCCGGGACAGGGGTACAGATACGCAGTATTTT.

The gene calls are TRBV7-2 and TRBJ2-7; D is possibly TRBD1 (5 bases). The V gene's germline CDR1 is SGHTA and CDR2 FQGNSA. Trimming removed 1 base at V and 5 bases at J, with 12 bases between. The CDR3 extends over 14 amino acids. This chain's CDR3 is CASSLDRQPNEQYF. In DNA form, the CDR3 reads TGTGCCAGCAGCTTAGATAGACAGCCTAACGAGCAGTACTTC.

A few counts support this clone. The chain uses TRBV29-1 and TRBJ2-2; maybe TRBD2 (5 bases). CDR1 is SQVTM and CDR2 is ANQGSEA in the germline V gene. V lost 3 bases and J 1 base, leaving 9 bases between the germline ends. The CDR3 has 14 residues. For the CDR3, the DNA is TGCAGCGTTGACGGGGAGATGAACACCGGGGAGCTGTTTTTT. Its protein is CSVDGEMNTGELFF.

This clone appeared many times. J is TRBJ1-4 and V is TRBV7-9; D gene unclear. Deletions cut 4 bases from V and 7 bases from J, with 10 bases between. The CDR3 spans 13 residues. CDR1 and CDR2 (germline): SEHNR, FQNEAQ (reference sequence). The CDR3: CASSSGSTEKLFF. Here the CDR3 DNA reads TGTGCCAGCAGCTCGGGGTCTACTGAAAAACTGTTTTTT.

The V gene is TRBV7-2, the J gene TRBJ1-5; D is unresolved. Trimming left V 1 base short and J 9 bases short, with 7 bases between. Germline CDR1 and CDR2: SGHTA and FQGNSA. The CDR3 is 12 residues long. CDR3 residues: CASSLDLGPQHF. The CDR3 nucleotides read TGTGCCAGCAGCTTAGATCTGGGGCCCCAGCATTTT.

The CDR3 nucleotides are TGTGCCAGCAGCTCGGCTGGGACCTACGAGCAGTACTTC. It yields the protein CASSSAGTYEQYF. The gene calls are TRBV7-9 and TRBJ2-7; no clear D gene. The V end lost 4 bases, the J end lost 2 bases, and 9 bases lay between the germline ends. The CDR3 is 13 residues long. The germline V gene has CDR1 SEHNR and CDR2 FQNEAQ (reference sequence).

The table lists this clone with a few counts. The same CDR3 is also encoded by other DNA sequences in this sample. Here the CDR3 reads CASSLRQGATDTQYF. The CDR3, as DNA: TGTGCCAGCAGCCTTCGACAGGGGGCTACAGATACGCAGTATTTT. The chain joins TRBV7-2 to TRBJ2-3; 10 bases match TRBD1. Per the germline V gene, CDR1 is SGHTA and CDR2 is FQGNSA. V lost 5 bases and J lost 3; bases outside the gene matches: 5. This CDR3 is built from 15 residues.